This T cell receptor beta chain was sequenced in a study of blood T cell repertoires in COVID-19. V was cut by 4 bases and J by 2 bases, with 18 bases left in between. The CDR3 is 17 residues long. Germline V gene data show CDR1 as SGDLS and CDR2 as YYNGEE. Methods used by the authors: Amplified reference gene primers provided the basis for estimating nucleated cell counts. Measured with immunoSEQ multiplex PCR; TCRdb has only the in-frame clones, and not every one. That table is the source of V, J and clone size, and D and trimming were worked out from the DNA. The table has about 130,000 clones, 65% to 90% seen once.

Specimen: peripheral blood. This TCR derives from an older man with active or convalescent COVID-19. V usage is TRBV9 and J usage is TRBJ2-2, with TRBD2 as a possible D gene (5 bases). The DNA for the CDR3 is TGTGCCAGCAGCCCCCGTCGCGGGCAGAGTAACACCGGGGAGCTGTTTTTT. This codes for CASSPRRGQSNTGELFF.